The present entry profiles one T cell receptor (beta chain) with its context. The data stem from a study of blood T cell repertoires in COVID-19. Across the study: The study drew acute and convalescent COVID-19 samples from the United States, Italy and Spain. Sources were T cells, B-cell-depleted T cells, or PBMCs; the material itself was cDNA or gDNA.

Measured with immunoSEQ multiplex PCR; TCRdb has only the in-frame clones, and not every one. In the table there are about 300,000 clones, 89% of which are singletons. The V end was cut by 2 bases, the J end by 7 bases, with 14 bases between. The CDR3 is 15 amino acids. Germline loops: CDR1 MNHEY, CDR2 SMNVEV (reference sequence). Individuals aged about 18 to 90 years were recruited from 20 to 25 US areas. Participants were placed into cohorts based on the clinical history they reported. The rearrangement uses TRBV27 and TRBJ2-2; a weak D match, TRBD1 (5 bases). Sample: PBMCs or T cells enriched from blood (not recorded which). This sequence originates from a man aged 60-69 years who had recovered from COVID-19. CDR3 DNA sequence: TGTGCCAGCAGTTTAGGGGCGGAATGGGGCGGGGAGCTGTTTTTT. It codes for CASSLGAEWGGELFF.